This TCR beta chain was sequenced during a study of cytomegalovirus exposure and HLA in healthy donors. In the study overall: The use of the same platform for the 95 to 150 validation repertoires and the 650 to 850 first-cohort repertoires was reported by a later analysis.

The assay was immunoSEQ multiplex PCR, and TCRdb's table has in-frame clones only and misses some. The table records some 330,000 clones, 70% to 90% of them present only once. Findings and limits, study-wide: Most sequenced TCRs were rare (though some public TCRs occurred in many donors).

About this clone itself: The antigen remains unidentified.

The germline V gene encodes CDR1 LGHNA and CDR2 YSLEER. Trimming stripped 0 bases from V and 4 bases from J, with 7 bases between. The CDR3 extends over 13 amino acids. The sequenced sample consisted of PBMCs. The origin of this receptor is a woman in her late teens or twenties in good health and CMV-seronegative. The rearrangement uses TRBV4-3 and TRBJ2-7; D is unresolved. The CDR3 sequence is CASSQDVRYEQYF. CDR3 DNA: TGCGCCAGCAGCCAAGATGTTCGGTACGAGCAGTACTTC.